Sequencing of this TCR beta chain was carried out in a study of blood T cell repertoires in COVID-19. Study background: COVID-19 samples collected from the United States, Italy and Spain covered acute and convalescent phases. The analysed material was cDNA or gDNA that came from T cells, B-cell-depleted T cells, or PBMCs.

CDR3 length equals 13 residues. Trimming took off 0 bases at V and 6 bases at J, with 8 bases between the two ends. CDR1 and CDR2 from the germline V gene are SGHRS and YFSETQ. Original processing notes: The assay estimated nucleated cells by amplifying reference gene primers. Using immunoSEQ multiplex PCR, the repertoire was profiled, and TCRdb retains in-frame clones only, with some absent. Clone size and the V and J calls come from that table; the DNA yielded D and trimming. The sample has over 200,000 clones, just over 90% seen once. Source material: peripheral blood. The gene calls are TRBV5-1 and TRBJ2-3, with D perhaps matching TRBD1 (5 bases). The clonotype originates from a man younger than 45 with acute or convalescent COVID-19. The chain's CDR3 is CASSLVRVDTQYF. The DNA for the CDR3 is TGCGCCAGCAGCTTGGTCAGGGTGGATACGCAGTATTTT.